This is a list of T cell receptor beta chains from one sample in a study of cytomegalovirus exposure and HLA in healthy donors. This table comes from immunoSEQ multiplex PCR, and its TCRdb copy is limited to in-frame clones, with some not included. Of 100,000 or so clones listed, over 75% were seen once; the top ten hold roughly 8.6%. The sequenced sample consisted of PBMCs. The receptor set was obtained from a woman aged 40 to 49 in good health and CMV-seropositive. The CDR3 runs from the conserved cysteine through the conserved F or W. The D gene is left open where the match is weak. Clone size appears in some rows only: once, few, many, or a class for an expanded clone.

length	D	size	J	V	DNA	CDR3
16	.	few	TRBJ1-6	TRBV7-8	TGTGCCAGCAGCTTAGTAGCGGCCCGAGATAATTCACCCCTCCACTTT	CASSLVAARDNSPLHF
16	TRBD2	.	TRBJ2-1	TRBV4-1	TGCGCCAGCAGCCAAGGGCGAGCGGGAGGCTACAATGAGCAGTTCTTC	CASSQGRAGGYNEQFF
15	TRBD1	.	TRBJ1-4	TRBV4-1	TGCGCCAGCAGCCCCGGACAGGGGACGAGTGAAAAACTGTTTTTT	CASSPGQGTSEKLFF
12	.	once	TRBJ2-1	TRBV2	TGTGCCAGCAGTGAGATCCAGCGAATTGAGTTCTTC	CASSEIQRIEFF
17	.	.	TRBJ1-2	TRBV11-2	TGTGCCAGCAGCTTATCGGAGGGCGAAGTTCGCTACTATGGCTACACCTTC	CASSLSEGEVRYYGYTF
15	.	few	TRBJ2-7	TRBV28	TGTGCCAGCAGGTCGTTTAAGCGGAGCTCCTACGAGCAGTACTTC	CASRSFKRSSYEQYF
13	.	.	TRBJ1-1	TRBV7-9	TGTGCCAGCAGCCACCCCACAGGGACTGAAGCTTTCTTT	CASSHPTGTEAFF
13	TRBD1	once	TRBJ1-1	TRBV11-3	TGTGCCAGCCGGAACAGGGGGGGCACTGAAGCTTTCTTT	CASRNRGGTEAFF
14	.	.	TRBJ2-5	TRBV5-1	TGCGCCAGCAGCTTCTGGTCCGGGGAAGAGACCCAGTACTTC	CASSFWSGEETQYF
15	.	.	TRBJ1-2	TRBV5-1	TGCGCCAGCAGCTTTTCCCAGGGGATTAACTATGGCTACACCTTC	CASSFSQGINYGYTF